These 18 T cell receptor beta chains were sequenced from one sample in a study of cytomegalovirus exposure and HLA in healthy donors. Measured with immunoSEQ multiplex PCR; TCRdb has only the in-frame clones, and not every one. The sample has some 67,000 clones, about 94% seen once. Sequenced: PBMCs. The receptors derive from a young woman in good health and CMV-seronegative.

V gene TRBV5-6 combines with J gene TRBJ2-7, with D hard to call. The CDR3 has 11 amino acids. Germline CDR1 is SGHDT and CDR2 is YYEEEE. Trimming took 4 bases from V and 3 from J, leaving 5 bases between them. This CDR3 is CASSPDYEQYF. Here the CDR3 DNA reads TGTGCCAGCAGCCCAGACTACGAGCAGTACTTC.

This chain links TRBV1 with TRBJ2-5; the table's D call, TRBD2, has no DNA check behind it. TRBV1 is a known pseudogene. The CDR3 has 16 amino acids. DNA for the CDR3: TGCACCAGCAGCCAAGAGGTGGCGGGAAGAGAGGAGACCCAGTACTTC. Protein product: CTSSQEVAGREETQYF.

This chain connects TRBV7-6 to TRBJ2-5; the match to TRBD2 covers 7 bases. With V trimmed by 5 bases and J by 1 base, 4 bases remained unmatched. Germline V gives CDR1 SGHVS, CDR2 FNYEAQ. The CDR3 sequence is 14 residues long. The CDR3 nucleotides are TGTGCCAGCAGCCCCAGCGGGGCCCAAGAGACCCAGTACTTC. This translates into CASSPSGAQETQYF.

Note on this clone: The sample contains more than one DNA sequence encoding this CDR3. The chain combines TRBV9 with TRBJ2-7; D perhaps matches TRBD1 (5 bases). V was clipped by 0 bases and J by 1 base, with 8 bases between them. This CDR3 has 14 amino acids. Germline V CDR1 and CDR2: SGDLS, YYNGEE. Written as DNA, the CDR3 is TGTGCCAGCAGCGTAGCGTCAGGGTCCTACGAGCAGTACTTC. Protein: CASSVASGSYEQYF.

V and J are TRBV18 and TRBJ2-2, with a possible D match to TRBD1 (6 bases). Germline V gives CDR1 KGHSH, CDR2 LQKENI. Trimming left V 6 bases short and J 0 bases short, with 17 bases between. This CDR3 has 17 residues. CDR3 sequence: CASSPAPPGANTGELFF. The CDR3 DNA sequence: TGTGCCAGCTCCCCAGCCCCGCCAGGGGCGAACACCGGGGAGCTGTTTTTT.

The chain joins TRBV6-5 to TRBJ2-1; 8 bases are a match to TRBD1. The germline V gene has CDR1 MNHEY and CDR2 SVGAGI. J lost 2 bases, V lost 7 bases, and 1 base had no gene match. The CDR3 covers 13 residues. The CDR3 here is CASKDRAYNEQFF. The CDR3 DNA sequence: TGTGCCAGCAAGGACAGGGCCTACAATGAGCAGTTCTTC.

The rearrangement joins TRBV19 to TRBJ2-1; the D gene is possibly TRBD2 (6 bases). CDR3 length equals 13 residues. CDR1 and CDR2 (germline): LNHDA, SQIVND (reference sequence). The V gene lost 4 bases and the J gene lost 7 bases, with 11 bases spanning the gap. CDR3 in amino acids: CASSTVLANEQFF. CDR3 nucleotides: TGTGCCAGTAGTACCGTACTAGCTAATGAGCAGTTCTTC.

The rearrangement links TRBV4-3 to TRBJ2-3, with D tentatively TRBD2 (6 bases). CDR3 length: 17 amino acids. V shed 0 bases and J shed 4 bases, with 17 bases lying between them. CDR1 LGHNA and CDR2 YSLEER come from the germline V gene. CDR3 sequence reads: CASSQEMGGLGADTQYF. CDR3 DNA: TGCGCCAGCAGCCAAGAGATGGGGGGATTGGGAGCAGATACGCAGTATTTT.

This chain connects TRBV4-1 to TRBJ1-5, with D uncertain. From germline, CDR1 is MGHRA and CDR2 YSYEKL. The germline V and J ends were trimmed by 1 base and 0 bases, with 13 bases remaining between them. This CDR3 has 17 residues. The CDR3 coding sequence is TGCGCCAGCAGCCAAGGAGTTGTACAGACTAGCAATCAGCCCCAGCATTTT. Encoded protein: CASSQGVVQTSNQPQHF.

This chain uses TRBV6-5 with TRBJ1-2; 10 bases are a match to TRBD1. The CDR3 runs 14 residues. V dropped 6 bases and J dropped 5; count of bases not matched to a gene: 6. Germline values: CDR1 MNHEY, CDR2 SVGAGI. The CDR3 spells CASSRDRGSYGYTF. The CDR3 nucleotides read TGTGCCAGCAGCCGGGACAGGGGTTCGTATGGCTACACCTTC.

CDR3 amino acids: CASSQEDRGQETQYF. The CDR3 DNA follows: TGTGCCAGCAGCCAAGAGGACAGGGGCCAAGAGACCCAGTACTTC. This rearrangement joins TRBV4-2 to TRBJ2-5, with TRBD1 matching over 9 bases. V trimming: 0 bases; J trimming: 1 base; junction bases outside the gene matches: 0. CDR3 length: 15 amino acids. The germline V gene has CDR1 LGHNA and CDR2 YNFKEQ.

V gene TRBV28 combines with J gene TRBJ2-5; possible D gene TRBD2, 7 bases. This CDR3 has 13 amino acids. V lost 4 bases to trimming and J lost 5 bases, with 11 bases between them. The germline gives CDR1 MDHEN, CDR2 SYDVKM. The CDR3 DNA reads TGTGCCAGCAGTTCGGGGGGCGGGGAGACCCAGTACTTC. Its protein is CASSSGGGETQYF. The whole variable domain, remainder taken from reference TRBV28 and TRBJ2-5, is DVKVTQSSRYLVKRTGEKVFLECVQDMDHENMFWYRQDPGLGLRLIYFSYDVKMKEKGDIPEGYSVSREKKERFSLILESASTNQTSMYLCASSSGGGETQYFGPGTRLLVL.

J is TRBJ2-7 and V is TRBV29-1; D might be TRBD2 (6 bases). The germline V and J ends were trimmed by 7 bases and 2 bases, with 15 bases remaining between them. The length of the CDR3 is 13 residues. The germline CDR1 and CDR2 sequences are SQVTM and ANQGSEA. This chain's CDR3 is CSASGLTPYEQYF. DNA of the CDR3: TGCAGCGCCTCGGGACTGACTCCCTACGAGCAGTACTTC.

The chain has TRBV6-1 and TRBJ1-1, with 9 bases that match TRBD1. Germline V gives CDR1 MNHNS, CDR2 SASEGT. After removal of 5 bases from V and 4 bases from J, the junction contained 5 bases not matched to a gene. The CDR3 extends over 14 amino acids. The DNA of the CDR3 is TGTGCCAGCAGTCTACAGGGGGCGGGCACTGAAGCTTTCTTT. Translating gives CASSLQGAGTEAFF.

This chain joins TRBV15 and TRBJ2-3; the match to TRBD1 covers 7 bases. Germline CDR1 and CDR2: LNHNV and YYDKDF (reference sequence). This CDR3 is built from 16 residues. Germline trimming cut 5 bases from V and 4 bases from J; bases unmatched to any gene: 12. In nucleotides, the CDR3 is TGTGCCACCAGCGCCCGGAGGACAGGTGGCCCAGATACGCAGTATTTT. Encoded protein: CATSARRTGGPDTQYF.

The chain recombines TRBV5-1 with TRBJ2-5; tentative D call: TRBD1 (5 bases). Germline loops: CDR1 SGHRS, CDR2 YFSETQ. The CDR3 is made up of 17 amino acids. The germline V and J ends were trimmed by 1 base and 2 bases, with 18 bases remaining between them. Written as DNA, the CDR3 is TGCGCCAGCAGCTTGATTGGGGCCGTATTGCCACAAGAGACCCAGTACTTC. Its protein product is CASSLIGAVLPQETQYF.

In its sample, this clone was seen once. The rearrangement links TRBV6-1 to TRBJ2-7, with a possible D match to TRBD2 (6 bases). CDR1 is MNHNS and CDR2 is SASEGT in the germline V gene. V lost 7 bases and J 6 bases, leaving 10 bases between the germline ends. This CDR3 comprises 11 residues. Here the CDR3 DNA reads TGTGCCAGCACCGGGGGTGGCGAGCAGTACTTC. This encodes CASTGGGEQYF.

This sequence joins TRBV14 and TRBJ2-2; a weak D match, TRBD1 (5 bases). This CDR3 spans 13 amino acids. Trimming left V 2 bases short and J 6 bases short, with 7 bases between. CDR1 is SGHDN and CDR2 is FVKESK in the germline V gene. The CDR3 DNA is TGTGCCAGCAGCCAACAGGGTTCCGGGGAGCTGTTTTTT. The encoded protein is CASSQQGSGELFF.